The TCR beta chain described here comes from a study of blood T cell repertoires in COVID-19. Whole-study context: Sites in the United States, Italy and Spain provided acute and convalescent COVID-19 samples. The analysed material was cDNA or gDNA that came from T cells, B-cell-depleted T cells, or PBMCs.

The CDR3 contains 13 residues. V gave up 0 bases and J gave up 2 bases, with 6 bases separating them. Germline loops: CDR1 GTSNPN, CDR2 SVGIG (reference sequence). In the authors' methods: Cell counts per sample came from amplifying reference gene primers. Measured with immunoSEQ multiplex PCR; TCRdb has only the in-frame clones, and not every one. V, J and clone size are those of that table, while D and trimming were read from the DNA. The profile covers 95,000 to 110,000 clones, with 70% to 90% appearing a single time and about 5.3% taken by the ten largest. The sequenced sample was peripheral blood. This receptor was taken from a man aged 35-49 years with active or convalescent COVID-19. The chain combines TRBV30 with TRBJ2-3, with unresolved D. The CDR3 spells CAWSVLSTDTQYF. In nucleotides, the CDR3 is TGTGCCTGGAGTGTACTTTCCACAGATACGCAGTATTTT.